The TCR beta chain described here comes from a study of PD-1 blockade in mismatch repair-deficient tumors. The wider study: Patients had about a dozen mismatch repair-deficient cancer types, all previously treated and progressing.

Profiling relied on immunoSEQ multiplex PCR, and the TCRdb table lists in-frame clones only, not all of them. The sample has tens of thousands of clones, approximately 84% seen once; the top ten hold 2.6%. All patients were mismatch repair deficient, assessed by either PCR or immunohistochemistry. TCR sequencing covered a few patients who responded to pembrolizumab. Of note for this clone: Its specificity is not known.

Whole-study findings and limits: Tumor-resident clones, often undetectable pretreatment in blood, expanded then contracted after pembrolizumab.

This CDR3 is 16 amino acids long. The ends lost 2 bases at V and 0 bases at J; junction bases unmatched: 2. Germline lookup yields CDR1 MNHNS and CDR2 SASEGT. The clonotype was recovered from an adult with mismatch repair-deficient cancer. The chain uses TRBV6-1 and TRBJ2-3; 10 positions match TRBD2. The sample here was peripheral blood, taken 12 weeks after starting pembrolizumab. CDR3 DNA sequence: TGTGCCAGCAGTGAACAACTAGCGGGAAGCACAGATACGCAGTATTTT. It encodes CASSEQLAGSTDTQYF.